This is a list of T cell receptor beta chains from one sample in a study of T-cell reconstitution after alpha-beta-depleted transplantation in children. TCRdb re-analysed the PCR reads in MiXCR, keeping a single row per CDR3 protein. The table records fewer than 550,000 distinct CDR3 sequences, about an eighth of them present only once. The sequencing here drew on PBMCs, mostly from graft donor cells, taken 180 days after TCRalphabeta/CD19-depleted stem cell transplant. These TCRs come from a female patient under 10 years old who had a stem cell transplant for aplastic anemia, so the T cells may come from the graft donor. The CDR3 runs from the conserved cysteine through the conserved F or W. The D gene is left open where the match is weak. Rows give clone size only sometimes, using once, few, many, or a class for an expanded clone.

j_gene,v_gene,d_gene,len,abundance,CDR3aa,CDR3nt
TRBJ2-7,TRBV6-2/TRBV6-3,NA,15,NA,CASSKTGLGSGEQYF,TGTGCCAGCAGCAAAACAGGACTTGGTAGCGGCGAGCAGTACTTC
TRBJ1-3,TRBV20-1,TRBD1,16,NA,CSARGGTVDSGNTIYF,TGCAGTGCTAGAGGTGGGACAGTCGATTCTGGAAACACCATATATTTT
TRBJ2-7,TRBV20-1,NA,11,NA,CSARVRGEQYF,TGCAGTGCTAGAGTACGGGGCGAGCAGTACTTC
TRBJ1-5,TRBV12-3/TRBV12-4,NA,15,NA,CASSFAQLPNQPQHF,TGTGCCAGCAGTTTCGCACAGCTCCCGAATCAGCCCCAGCATTTT
TRBJ2-7,TRBV7-9,NA,15,NA,CASSHRQSPSYEQYF,TGTGCCAGCAGCCATCGACAGTCCCCTTCCTACGAGCAGTACTTC
TRBJ1-3,TRBV29-1,TRBD1,15,few,CSVLWTGGRGNTIYF,TGCAGCGTTTTGTGGACAGGGGGCCGCGGAAACACCATATATTTT
TRBJ2-1,TRBV29-1,TRBD2,13,NA,CSVRTSGSNEQFF,TGCAGCGTTCGGACTAGCGGGAGTAATGAGCAGTTCTTC
TRBJ2-1,TRBV4-3,NA,14,many,CASSQDQSYNEQFF,TGCGCCAGCAGCCAAGATCAGTCCTACAATGAGCAGTTCTTC
TRBJ2-7,TRBV28,NA,14,few,CASSSPDSTYEQYF,TGTGCCAGCAGCTCCCCCGACAGTACCTACGAGCAGTACTTC
TRBJ2-1,TRBV7-9,NA,16,NA,CASSLMGAFPYNEQFF,TGTGCCAGCAGCTTAATGGGGGCTTTCCCCTACAATGAGCAGTTCTTC
TRBJ1-5,TRBV12-3/TRBV12-4,TRBD1,20,few,CASSRFSTGTAPTRNQPQHF,TGTGCCAGCAGTCGCTTCAGTACCGGGACAGCTCCTACTCGAAATCAGCCCCAGCATTTT
TRBJ2-3,TRBV18,NA,12,NA,CASPFGSDTQYF,TGTGCCAGCCCGTTCGGGTCAGATACGCAGTATTTT
TRBJ1-3,TRBV7-2,NA,12,NA,CASSLGGDTIYF,TGTGCCAGCAGCTTAGGGGGGGACACCATATATTTT
TRBJ2-1,TRBV7-9,NA,15,NA,CASSFSVRPDHEQFF,TGTGCCAGCAGCTTTTCTGTGAGACCCGACCATGAGCAGTTCTTC
TRBJ2-1,TRBV15,TRBD2,17,many,CATSRNTPAGGPNEQFF,TGTGCCACCAGCAGAAATACCCCTGCGGGAGGGCCAAATGAGCAGTTCTTC